Included here is one TCR beta chain sequence, with context. Authors' analysis steps: Estimation of nucleated cell counts was performed using reference gene primer amplification. Profiling relied on immunoSEQ multiplex PCR, and the TCRdb table lists in-frame clones only, not all of them. The V and J calls and clone size were taken over from that table, and D and trimming were inferred from the DNA. The top ten hold around 4.5% of the sample, which has 100,000 to 120,000 clones, 65% to 90% seen once. These data are taken from a study of blood T cell repertoires in COVID-19. As for the study in general: Samples taken during acute and convalescent COVID-19 were collected in the United States, Italy and Spain.

The CDR3 consists of 14 residues. V shed 7 bases and J shed 5 bases, with 14 bases lying between them. Germline-derived CDR1 and CDR2 are SNHLY and FYNNEI. The V call is TRBV2, the J call TRBJ2-2; tentatively, D is TRBD1 (5 bases). Material: peripheral blood. The source is a man between 50 and 59 years old with acute or convalescent COVID-19. CDR3 bases: TGTGCCAGCAAGGGGATGTGGGGAACCGGGGAGCTGTTTTTT. It yields the protein CASKGMWGTGELFF.